The clone carrying this T cell receptor beta chain was observed a few times. This record belongs to a study of regulatory T cells in long-lasting Graves disease. About the study: For a period under 3 months, newly diagnosed Graves' patients had taken antithyroid drugs.

Time point specified: newly diagnosed GD, antithyroid drugs for less than 3 months. Generation of the TCR library employed RNA extracted from PBMCs. This CDR3 is 14 amino acids long. J gave up 2 bases and V 1 base, and 3 bases lay outside the gene matches. The germline V gene has CDR1 DFQATT and CDR2 SNEGSKA (reference sequence). Both iRepertoire HTBI primers and Arm-PCR of CDR3 regions were used to build the TCR beta libraries. TCRdb called the multiplex PCR reads again in MiXCR, with one record for every CDR3 protein. Of approximately 460,000 distinct CDR3 sequences listed, less than 20% are singletons. The same sample was also used in a study of T cells in Graves' hyperthyroidism and ophthalmopathy. That source reports: Subjects aged 18 to 65 presented with newly diagnosed hyperthyroidism of less than 2 months' duration.

The input for sequencing was peripheral blood mononuclear cells (PBMCs), taken at new diagnosis, from a patient treated with antithyroid drugs. The receptor was derived from a woman aged 25 to 39 with Graves disease. This chain joins TRBV20-1 and TRBJ2-7; TRBD2 aligns across 9 bases. The CDR3, as DNA: TGCAGTGCTAGAGCCGGCGGGAGGGCCTACGAGCAGTACTTC. Protein: CSARAGGRAYEQYF.